What follows is one T cell receptor (beta chain) and its context. This may arise from a read error, as a much more abundant clone is one base away. The sample holds other DNA sequences that translate to the same CDR3. This specimen comes from a study of shared clonotypes between healthy human individuals. Study overall: Per-donor plates numbered three CD4 naive, three CD4 memory, two CD8 naive and one CD8 memory.

The run depth of the assay was deep. Sequencing used immunoSEQ multiplex PCR; TCRdb keeps in-frame clones, though not all of them. The sample lists 2.3 million or so clones; 80% to 95% were seen once. The V and J ends lost 3 bases and 0 bases, in that order; junction bases with no gene match: 0. The CDR3 has 14 amino acids. Germline-derived CDR1 and CDR2 are SGHNT and YENEEA. The rearrangement joins TRBV11-3 to TRBJ2-3, with 7 bases that match TRBD1. The sample comprised naive CD4+ T cells from PBMCs. Regarding subset: CD45RA+ positively selected. The TCR was taken from a man aged 18 to 30 in good health. Some clones in this sample may be carry-over from other donors' samples. The CDR3 coding sequence is TGTGCCAGCAGCTTGGGACAGAGCACAGATACGCAGTATTTT. This gives the protein CASSLGQSTDTQYF.